These T cell receptor beta chains were read from a single sample in a study of metastatic and nonmetastatic thyroid tumors. TCRdb re-called clones via MiXCR from the PCR reads. The table has about 15,000 clones, less than 30% seen once. Sequenced sample: adjacent normal tissue. These TCRs come from a female donor with papillary thyroid cancer or a benign thyroid nodule (not recorded which). Some clones in this sample may be carry-over from other donors' samples. The CDR3 runs from the conserved cysteine through the conserved F or W. A D gene is named only where the DNA matches it firmly. Expanded clones get a size class; other rows say once, few or many, or leave the size out.

size: NA
J: TRBJ2-7
V: TRBV6-1
D: TRBD1
DNA: TGTGCCAGCAGATTGACAGGGTGGGACTACGAGCAGTACTTC
CDR3: CASRLTGWDYEQYF

size: few
J: TRBJ2-7
V: TRBV6-4
D: NA
DNA: TGTGCCAGCAGGAAGAATCCGGGGACCTACGAGCAGTACTTC
CDR3: CASRKNPGTYEQYF

size: NA
J: TRBJ1-1
V: TRBV7-9
D: TRBD1
DNA: TGTGCCAGCAGCCCCCCGACAGGGTCGAACACTGAAGCTTTCTTT
CDR3: CASSPPTGSNTEAFF

size: NA
J: TRBJ2-7
V: TRBV6-1
D: TRBD1
DNA: TGTGCCAGCATGGACAGGTTGAAGGTCTATCAGCAGTACTTC
CDR3: CASMDRLKVYQQYF

size: many
J: TRBJ1-6
V: TRBV6-5
D: NA
DNA: TGTGCCAGCAGTTACTCTCGGCAGCCCGGAGGCACCCTCCACTTT
CDR3: CASSYSRQPGGTLHF

size: few
J: TRBJ2-7
V: TRBV28
D: NA
DNA: TGTGCCAGCAGACCGCTTTCGGGGGCCTACGAGCAGTACTTC
CDR3: CASRPLSGAYEQYF

size: few
J: TRBJ2-3
V: TRBV6-2/TRBV6-3
D: NA
DNA: TGTGCCAGCAGTCCCCTTCGGGATACGCAGTATTTT
CDR3: CASSPLRDTQYF

size: many
J: TRBJ2-1
V: TRBV19
D: NA
DNA: TGTGCCAGTAGTATTCAGCGGGTGCGTCCAAATGAGCAGTTCTTC
CDR3: CASSIQRVRPNEQFF

size: NA
J: TRBJ2-7
V: TRBV28
D: NA
DNA: TGTGCCAGCAGTACCGGGACGGGGGCCTACGAGCAGTACTTC
CDR3: CASSTGTGAYEQYF

size: NA
J: TRBJ1-6
V: TRBV6-5
D: NA
DNA: TGTGCCAGCAGTTACTCGGGCCGGGTCGGGGATTCACCCCTCCACTTT
CDR3: CASSYSGRVGDSPLHF

size: NA
J: TRBJ1-1
V: TRBV5-1
D: TRBD1
DNA: TGCGCCAGCAGCTTGTCACAGGGGGCCGGTAGCACTGAAGCTTTCTTT
CDR3: CASSLSQGAGSTEAFF

size: NA
J: TRBJ2-1
V: TRBV11-2
D: NA
DNA: TGTGCCAGCAGCCAGGCTAGGACAGCCTACAATGAGCAGTTCTTC
CDR3: CASSQARTAYNEQFF

size: NA
J: TRBJ1-5
V: TRBV18
D: TRBD1
DNA: TGTGCCACCGGGACAGGGGTTCATCAGCCCCAGCATTTT
CDR3: CATGTGVHQPQHF

size: NA
J: TRBJ2-7
V: TRBV6-1
D: TRBD2
DNA: TGTGCCAGCAGTGACGGGACTAGCATCTACGAGCAGTACTTC
CDR3: CASSDGTSIYEQYF

size: few
J: TRBJ2-7
V: TRBV7-8
D: NA
DNA: TGTGCCAGCAGCTTCTACGGGCCCTACGAGCAGTACTTC
CDR3: CASSFYGPYEQYF

size: few
J: TRBJ2-2
V: TRBV27
D: NA
DNA: TGTGCCAGCAGTTGGGCAGCCAACACCGGGGAGCTGTTTTTT
CDR3: CASSWAANTGELFF

size: NA
J: TRBJ1-2
V: TRBV6-1
D: NA
DNA: TGTGCCAGCGCGCAGCGCGCCTATGGCTACACCTTC
CDR3: CASAQRAYGYTF

size: few
J: TRBJ2-1
V: TRBV28
D: TRBD2
DNA: TGTGCCAGCAGTTCCAGCTGGGGACTAGCGGCCTACAATGAGCAGTTCTTC
CDR3: CASSSSWGLAAYNEQFF

size: NA
J: TRBJ2-5
V: TRBV6-1
D: NA
DNA: TGTGCCAGCAGAGGGGCGGAGCAAGAGACCCAGTACTTC
CDR3: CASRGAEQETQYF

size: NA
J: TRBJ1-2
V: TRBV5-1
D: NA
DNA: TGCGCCAGCAGCGACGGAAGAGGCTACACCTTC
CDR3: CASSDGRGYTF

size: NA
J: TRBJ2-5
V: TRBV4-1
D: NA
DNA: TGCGCCATCAGCCAAGGGGGACTTTCAGAGACTCAGTACTTC
CDR3: CAISQGGLSETQYF

size: NA
J: TRBJ2-1
V: TRBV27
D: NA
DNA: TGTGCCAGCCTAACAGGGTCAAACTACAATGAGCAGTTCTTC
CDR3: CASLTGSNYNEQFF

size: NA
J: TRBJ2-7
V: TRBV6-2/TRBV6-3
D: NA
DNA: TGTGCCAGCAGTTACGGTCCGGACCTGTACGAGCAGTACTTC
CDR3: CASSYGPDLYEQYF

size: NA
J: TRBJ1-4
V: TRBV7-2
D: TRBD1
DNA: TGTGCCAGCAGCACCCAGGGACAGGCTAATGAAAAACTGTTTTTT
CDR3: CASSTQGQANEKLFF

size: many
J: TRBJ1-1
V: TRBV12-3/TRBV12-4
D: TRBD1
DNA: TGTGCCAGCAGTCCCCGGACAGGGTCTCCCTTTGAAGCTTTCTTT
CDR3: CASSPRTGSPFEAFF

size: NA
J: TRBJ2-7
V: TRBV5-4
D: TRBD2
DNA: TGTGCCAGCAGCCGGACTAGCGGGAGGTGGTACGAGCAGTACTTC
CDR3: CASSRTSGRWYEQYF

size: medium-sized
J: TRBJ1-4
V: TRBV4-1
D: NA
DNA: TGCGCCAGCAGCGCAAGACTAGGGGGGAATGAAAAACTGTTTTTT
CDR3: CASSARLGGNEKLFF

size: NA
J: TRBJ1-1
V: TRBV27
D: NA
DNA: TGTGCCAGCAGTTCTTCAGGGGTACCTATGGGCACCGAAGCTTTCTTT
CDR3: CASSSSGVPMGTEAFF

size: many
J: TRBJ2-5
V: TRBV7-8
D: NA
DNA: TGTGCCAGCACTTCGGGGCAAGAGACCCAGTACTTC
CDR3: CASTSGQETQYF

size: many
J: TRBJ1-1
V: TRBV12-3/TRBV12-4
D: TRBD1
DNA: TGTGCCAGCAGTTTAGGGACAGGGAACACTGAAGCTTTCTTT
CDR3: CASSLGTGNTEAFF

size: NA
J: TRBJ1-1
V: TRBV7-8
D: NA
DNA: TGTGCCAGCAGCTTAGTAGGTTCTTGGGGAACCGCTGAAGCTTTCTTT
CDR3: CASSLVGSWGTAEAFF

size: many
J: TRBJ1-2
V: TRBV28
D: NA
DNA: TGTGCCAGCACCGAAACAGGGAGCTATGGCTACACCTTC
CDR3: CASTETGSYGYTF

size: NA
J: TRBJ1-1
V: TRBV6-2/TRBV6-3
D: NA
DNA: TGTGCCAGCAGTTACTCGGGGCAGTTCACTGAAGCTTTCTTT
CDR3: CASSYSGQFTEAFF

size: few
J: TRBJ1-2
V: TRBV5-5
D: NA
DNA: TGTGCCAGCAGCTTGGAAGGCAGCGGCTACACCTTC
CDR3: CASSLEGSGYTF

size: NA
J: TRBJ2-7
V: TRBV20-1
D: NA
DNA: TGCAGTGCTAGGGGGGACGGAGATTTCTACGAGCAGTACTTC
CDR3: CSARGDGDFYEQYF

size: NA
J: TRBJ2-5
V: TRBV19
D: TRBD2
DNA: TGTGCCAGTAGTATAAGCGGGAGAGCGGAGACCCAGTACTTC
CDR3: CASSISGRAETQYF

size: NA
J: TRBJ1-3
V: TRBV6-1
D: NA
DNA: TGTGCCAGCAGTGAATCCCCTGGGGATCTATCAGGAAACACCATATATTTT
CDR3: CASSESPGDLSGNTIYF

size: NA
J: TRBJ2-2
V: TRBV3-1
D: NA
DNA: TGTGCCAGCAGGCAGGCGTTCGGTCCCACCGGGGAGCTGTTTTTT
CDR3: CASRQAFGPTGELFF

size: few
J: TRBJ2-7
V: TRBV7-2
D: NA
DNA: TGTGCCAGCAGCCTATCAAGGGACAACTACGAGCAGTACTTC
CDR3: CASSLSRDNYEQYF

size: few
J: TRBJ1-3
V: TRBV10-1
D: NA
DNA: TGCGCCAGCAGTGAGTCTGGAATAGCTGGAAACACCATATATTTT
CDR3: CASSESGIAGNTIYF

size: medium-sized
J: TRBJ2-1
V: TRBV20-1
D: NA
DNA: TGCAGTGCTAGTCCGGAGGGCCGGTTTGATGAGCAGTTCTTC
CDR3: CSASPEGRFDEQFF

size: NA
J: TRBJ1-5
V: TRBV20-1
D: NA
DNA: TGCAGTGCTAGCGGCGTGCGTGGACGTAGCAATCAGCCCCAGCATTTT
CDR3: CSASGVRGRSNQPQHF

size: NA
J: TRBJ2-7
V: TRBV15
D: NA
DNA: TGTGCCACCAGCAGAATAGGAGGGGACATCCACGAGCAGTACTTC
CDR3: CATSRIGGDIHEQYF

size: few
J: TRBJ1-2
V: TRBV19
D: NA
DNA: TGTGCCAGTAGTATCAAACAGGACTATGGCTACACCTTC
CDR3: CASSIKQDYGYTF